These T cell receptor beta chains were read from a single sample in a study of T cells after yellow fever vaccination. TCRdb re-called the 5' RACE reads with MiXCR, one entry per CDR3 protein. The data hold about 320,000 distinct CDR3 sequences, with about 12% observed a single time. The sequenced sample was CD4+ T cells sorted from PBMCs, obtained 15 days after the yellow fever booster vaccination. The receptors stem from a man younger than 30 who received the YFV17D yellow fever vaccine. The conserved cysteine and the conserved F or W are not part of the CDR3 here. Each record gives: V gene, CDR3 protein.

V: TRBV30; CDR3: AWSLAGSVTGELF
V: TRBV10-3; CDR3: AISKERALETQY
V: TRBV18; CDR3: ASSPRDGYNSPLH
V: TRBV7-2; CDR3: ASSLMSGPSTDTQY
V: TRBV2; CDR3: ASTTTGIIYEQY
V: TRBV5-5; CDR3: ASSYSGSGNTIY
V: TRBV12-3/TRBV12-4; CDR3: ASRRGYQETQY
V: TRBV12-3/TRBV12-4; CDR3: ASSLRSPGLAGVSYNEQF
V: TRBV9; CDR3: ASSAGTGGAGWNEQF
V: TRBV7-8; CDR3: ASSLSAGANTGELF
V: TRBV5-1; CDR3: ASSNRTSGGETQY
V: TRBV10-3; CDR3: AISEGGREGDTQY
V: TRBV6-2/TRBV6-3; CDR3: ASSYSGETPINIQY
V: TRBV7-2; CDR3: ASSLSRGQGLNEQY
V: TRBV7-2; CDR3: ASRKDGGTEAF
V: TRBV29-1; CDR3: GVTAGNQPQH
V: TRBV6-5; CDR3: ASSYRGGGQETQY
V: TRBV11-2; CDR3: ASSLGRGGSETQY
V: TRBV6-5; CDR3: ASSYSGVNPYEQF
V: TRBV20-1; CDR3: SARGRGVTDTQY
V: TRBV12-5; CDR3: ASGLETSSEQF
V: TRBV4-3; CDR3: ASSQDWADSPLH
V: TRBV5-1; CDR3: ASSLGTGLPDTQY
V: TRBV5-4; CDR3: ASSSLLAGAANDEQF
V: TRBV7-2; CDR3: ASSHGTSGGGTDTQY
V: TRBV7-3; CDR3: ASSPTVYGELF
V: TRBV7-9; CDR3: ASSYRGLADTQY
V: TRBV18; CDR3: ASSPSSGTGYTDTQY
V: TRBV5-4; CDR3: ASSFDSSYYNEQF
V: TRBV20-1; CDR3: SARDMGGVGYT
V: TRBV7-9; CDR3: AAAGQREQY
V: TRBV6-5; CDR3: ASGPWDRNYGYT
V: TRBV4-2; CDR3: ASSQVGTANEKLF
V: TRBV20-1; CDR3: SVVQGASLETQY
V: TRBV4-3; CDR3: ASSQGWAGEQELF
V: TRBV10-3; CDR3: AISGGSEKETQY
V: TRBV19; CDR3: ASNKMTGTWDGYT
V: TRBV5-1; CDR3: ASSFGSSYNEQF
V: TRBV6-1; CDR3: ASSEESGGYNEQF
V: TRBV6-5; CDR3: ASNPTGRTDTQY
V: TRBV4-3; CDR3: ASSVAGGLNEQF
V: TRBV5-1; CDR3: ASNPGQFTDTQY
V: TRBV7-2; CDR3: ASRFAGGDEQF
V: TRBV27; CDR3: ASKRTSPDTQY
V: TRBV20-1; CDR3: SARDFSGGANEQF
V: TRBV12-3/TRBV12-4; CDR3: ASNPTSTGELF
V: TRBV18; CDR3: ASSPSQGTAGANVLT
V: TRBV12-3/TRBV12-4; CDR3: ASVLSGAPSGQY
V: TRBV6-5; CDR3: ASIGLGLTEAF
V: TRBV10-3; CDR3: AIRRTSGESSYNEQF
V: TRBV5-1; CDR3: ASRMKTSGPSTDTQY
V: TRBV7-2; CDR3: ASIEGGTGSYNEQF
V: TRBV18; CDR3: ASSPREGRNEQF
V: TRBV12-3/TRBV12-4; CDR3: ASSSGTGFYNEQF
V: TRBV12-5; CDR3: ASGLVHTLGRPNEQF
V: TRBV4-2; CDR3: ASSLRTGGQETQY